The present entry profiles one TCR beta chain with its context. This CDR3 has 14 residues. V lost 7 bases and J lost 1, with 16 bases in between. Germline V CDR1 and CDR2: SQVTM, ANQGSEA. The data are from a study of blood T cell repertoires in COVID-19. Original processing methods: Estimation of nucleated cell counts relied on the amplification of reference gene primers. Sequenced by immunoSEQ multiplex PCR; TCRdb stores in-frame clones only, minus some. That table is the source of V, J and clone size, and D and trimming were worked out from the DNA. The sample has about 120,000 clones; around 87% are singletons.

This clonotype originated in a woman aged 70-85 years with acute or convalescent COVID-19. The sample comprised peripheral blood. The chain recombines TRBV29-1 with TRBJ1-1; perhaps TRBD1 as D (5 bases). DNA of the CDR3: TGCAGCGCCTTGAGATTGGGGCGGAACACTGAAGCTTTCTTT. Translating gives CSALRLGRNTEAFF.